Presented here are 21 T cell receptor beta chains from one specimen sequenced in a study of blood T cell repertoires in COVID-19. Method: immunoSEQ multiplex PCR; TCRdb's copy keeps in-frame clones and lacks some. The table lists approximately 200,000 clones, approximately 86% of them singletons. What was sequenced was PBMCs or T cells enriched from blood (not recorded which). Receptors originate from a woman between 25 and 40 years old who had been exposed to COVID-19.

The V and J genes are TRBV6-5 and TRBJ1-5; TRBD1 agrees at 7 bases. V lost 2 bases, J lost 3 bases, and 4 bases stayed unmatched. The CDR3 contains 15 residues. Germline CDR1 MNHEY, CDR2 SVGAGI. CDR3 nucleotide sequence: TGTGCCAGCAGTTACCCGACAGGGAACAATCAGCCCCAGCATTTT. This translates into CASSYPTGNNQPQHF.

This clone was detected once. The CDR3, as DNA: TGTGCCAGCAGCAAAACTAGCGGGGGGGCCACAGATACGCAGTATTTT. This codes for CASSKTSGGATDTQYF. The V call is TRBV5-6, the J call TRBJ2-3; TRBD2 aligns across 13 bases. Germline CDR1 SGHDT, CDR2 YYEEEE. This CDR3 is built from 16 residues. V shed 4 bases, J shed 2 bases, and the junction held 4 bases outside the gene matches. Together with reference TRBV5-6 and TRBJ2-3, the CDR3 gives the full variable domain: DAGVTQSPTHLIKTRGQQVTLRCSPKSGHDTVSWYQQALGQGPQFIFQYYEEEERQRGNFPDRFSGHQFPNYSSELNVNALLLGDSALYLCASSKTSGGATDTQYFGPGTRLTVL.

For this clone: The same CDR3 is also encoded by other DNA sequences in this sample. The chain has TRBV9 and TRBJ2-3; 8 nucleotides match TRBD2. The germline CDR1 and CDR2 sequences are SGDLS and YYNGEE. J lost 3 bases, V lost 4 bases, and 7 bases had no gene match. CDR3 length: 15 amino acids. The CDR3 protein is CASSPRAGDTDTQYF. The DNA of the CDR3 is TGTGCCAGCAGCCCACGAGCGGGAGATACAGATACGCAGTATTTT.

The chain combines TRBV27 with TRBJ2-3; 10 nucleotides match TRBD2. CDR3 length: 15 amino acids. CDR1 is MNHEY, CDR2 SMNVEV, per germline (reference sequence). V lost 5 bases to trimming and J lost 7 bases; unmatched junction nucleotides: 9. This chain's CDR3 is CASSPQRGGRYTQYF. In nucleotides, the CDR3 is TGTGCCAGCAGTCCACAGCGGGGGGGCCGATATACGCAGTATTTT.

J is TRBJ1-2 and V is TRBV4-1; tentatively, D is TRBD1 (5 bases). The length of the CDR3 is 14 residues. CDR1 and CDR2 from the germline V gene are MGHRA and YSYEKL. V was trimmed by 6 bases and J by 4 bases, leaving 15 bases between them. CDR3 residues: CASRPGLQSYGYTF. The CDR3, as DNA: TGCGCCAGCAGACCGGGACTTCAATCCTATGGCTACACCTTC.

The chain has TRBV6-6 and TRBJ1-2; TRBD1 matches at 9 bases. This CDR3 is built from 15 residues. V lost 0 bases, J lost 2 bases, and 1 base stayed unmatched. The V gene's germline CDR1 is MNHNY and CDR2 SVGAGI (reference sequence). The CDR3 reads CASSYSDRGNYGYTF. The CDR3 nucleotides are TGTGCCAGCAGTTACTCGGACAGGGGCAACTATGGCTACACCTTC.

The CDR3 DNA reads as TGCGCCAGCAGCTTCGGACAGCAATACAATGAGCAGTTCTTC. Translated, it gives CASSFGQQYNEQFF. The rearrangement joins TRBV5-1 to TRBJ2-1, with D perhaps matching TRBD1 (6 bases). The CDR3 extends over 14 amino acids. The germline V gene encodes CDR1 SGHRS and CDR2 YFSETQ. The V end lost 2 bases, the J end lost 4 bases, and 10 bases lay between the germline ends.

V and J are TRBV28 and TRBJ1-1; 9 positions match TRBD1. V gave up 3 bases and J gave up 4 bases; unmatched junction bases: 12. The CDR3 spans 17 residues. Germline assignment: CDR1 MDHEN and CDR2 SYDVKM. The CDR3 DNA follows: TGTGCCAGCAGTTTGGTCCGACAGGGGGTATCGGGCACTGAAGCTTTCTTT. This gives the protein CASSLVRQGVSGTEAFF.

This rearrangement joins TRBV27 to TRBJ2-1; 8 nucleotides line up with TRBD2. Losses at the gene ends were 8 bases for V and 7 bases for J; bases not matched to a gene: 7. CDR3 length: 13 residues. Germline lookup yields CDR1 MNHEY and CDR2 SMNVEV (reference sequence). The CDR3 loop is CASCGGIGNEQFF. DNA for the CDR3: TGTGCCAGCTGCGGGGGGATAGGAAATGAGCAGTTCTTC.

The chain recombines TRBV19 with TRBJ2-1; D might be TRBD2 (5 bases). The CDR3 contains 15 residues. Germline CDR1 is LNHDA and CDR2 is SQIVND (reference sequence). V lost 1 base and J 5 bases, leaving 12 bases between the germline ends. CDR3 DNA: TGTGCCAGTAGTATAGGGAGGAGACTTAACAATGAGCAGTTCTTC. Protein sequence: CASSIGRRLNNEQFF.

The rearrangement uses TRBV5-4 and TRBJ1-1, with TRBD1 matching over 10 bases. Germline-derived CDR1 and CDR2 are SGHNT and YYREEE (reference sequence). V was pared by 4 bases and J by 5 bases, with 8 bases of the junction left unmatched. There are 15 residues in the CDR3. In nucleotides, the CDR3 is TGTGCCAGCAGCCATACCGGGACAGGGGAGACTGAAGCTTTCTTT. Translation: CASSHTGTGETEAFF. Full variable domain (remainder filled in from reference TRBV5-4 and TRBJ1-1): ETGVTQSPTHLIKTRGQQVTLRCSSQSGHNTVSWYQQALGQGPQFIFQYYREEENGRGNFPPRFSGLQFPNYSSELNVNALELDDSALYLCASSHTGTGETEAFFGQGTRLTVV.

V gene TRBV5-1 combines with J gene TRBJ1-1; D unresolved. Trimming pared 2 bases from V and 1 base from J, leaving 9 bases between. The germline V gene encodes CDR1 SGHRS and CDR2 YFSETQ. This CDR3 spans 14 amino acids. The CDR3 coding sequence is TGCGCCAGCAGCTTACCCACAGCGAACACTGAAGCTTTCTTT. Amino acids: CASSLPTANTEAFF.

The chain employs TRBV20-1 and TRBJ1-1, with TRBD1 matching 8 bases. The CDR3 sequence is 14 residues long. CDR1 and CDR2 (germline): DFQATT, SNEGSKA (reference sequence). The J segment lost 1 base and the V segment lost 3 bases, leaving 4 bases of the junction unmatched. CDR3 in amino acids: CSASKDRANTEAFF. CDR3 sequence (DNA): TGCAGTGCTAGTAAGGACAGGGCGAACACTGAAGCTTTCTTT.

The CDR3 loop reads CAISTTGESEQFF. The CDR3 DNA sequence: TGTGCCATCAGTACTACAGGGGAAAGTGAGCAGTTCTTC. The chain combines TRBV10-3 with TRBJ2-1; 7 bases map to TRBD1. The CDR3 loop spans 13 amino acids. The germline V gene encodes CDR1 ENHRY and CDR2 SYGVKD. Unmatched junction bases numbered 7, after V lost 5 bases and J lost 9 bases.

The chain is built from TRBV7-3 and TRBJ2-2; 7 nucleotides line up with TRBD1. V trimming: 2 bases; J trimming: 0 bases; junction bases outside the gene matches: 0. Germline V gene lookup returns CDR1 SGHTA and CDR2 FQGTGA. This CDR3 region has 15 residues. CDR3 DNA sequence: TGTGCCAGCAGCTTAGGGACAGCGAACACCGGGGAGCTGTTTTTT. Amino acids: CASSLGTANTGELFF.

This chain connects TRBV10-3 to TRBJ2-2; TRBD1 matches at 9 bases. The germline gives CDR1 ENHRY, CDR2 SYGVKD. The CDR3 has 13 amino acids. The V segment lost 6 bases and the J segment 5 bases; nucleotides outside the gene matches: 1. CDR3 sequence (DNA): TGTGCCATCAGGACAGGGGGGACCGGGGAGCTGTTTTTT. This gives the protein CAIRTGGTGELFF.

In its sample, this clone was seen a few times. The V and J genes are TRBV3-1 (or the pseudogene TRBV3-2) and TRBJ2-7; 8 bases map to TRBD1. Germline V lookup: CDR1 LGHDT, CDR2 YNNKEL (reference sequence). The CDR3 has 14 amino acids. V gave up 2 bases and J gave up 1 base; unmatched junction bases: 1. CDR3 sequence reads: CASSQWDRSYEQYF. The CDR3 DNA follows: TGTGCCAGCAGCCAATGGGACAGGTCCTACGAGCAGTACTTC.

This clone was counted between two and nine times. The gene calls are TRBV11-3 and TRBJ2-2; D is unclear. Between the trimmed V and J ends, which lost 5 bases and 1 base, there was a span of 8 bases. The germline gives CDR1 SGHNT, CDR2 YENEEA. This CDR3 is 14 amino acids long. CDR3 region: CASSPLMNTGELFF. The CDR3 DNA sequence: TGTGCCAGCAGCCCCCTAATGAACACCGGGGAGCTGTTTTTT.

The rearrangement uses TRBV9 and TRBJ1-2, with TRBD1 as a possible D gene (6 bases). Germline loops: CDR1 SGDLS, CDR2 YYNGEE. Trimming took off 0 bases at V and 4 bases at J, with 16 bases between the two ends. The CDR3 runs 16 residues. The CDR3 protein is CASSVVGHGGPYGYTF. The DNA for the CDR3 is TGTGCCAGCAGCGTAGTGGGCCATGGGGGCCCCTATGGCTACACCTTC.

This CDR3 is CSAGGASGELFF. The CDR3 coding sequence is TGCAGCGCCGGAGGGGCATCCGGGGAGCTGTTTTTT. The chain has TRBV29-1 and TRBJ2-2, with TRBD2 as a possible D gene (6 bases). The CDR3 is made up of 12 amino acids. V was shortened by 7 bases and J by 6 bases, with 12 bases between the two germline ends. The germline CDR1 and CDR2 sequences are SQVTM and ANQGSEA.

J is TRBJ1-4 and V is TRBV15; D is possibly TRBD1 (6 bases). Deletions cut 6 bases from V and 0 bases from J, with 14 bases between. The CDR3 contains 16 residues. The germline V gene has CDR1 LNHNV and CDR2 YYDKDF (reference sequence). The CDR3 loop reads CATRRGNTATNEKLFF. CDR3 bases: TGTGCCACCAGAAGGGGGAACACGGCAACTAATGAAAAACTGTTTTTT. The variable domain in full, completed from reference TRBV15 and TRBJ1-4, reads DAMVIQNPRYQVTQFGKPVTLSCSQTLNHNVMYWYQQKSSQAPKLLFHYYDKDFNNEADTPDNFQSRRPNTSFCFLDIRSPGLGDTAMYLCATRRGNTATNEKLFFGSGTQLSVL.